The present TCR beta chain was sequenced within a study of T-cell memory formation after mild COVID-19. TCRdb independently ran MiXCR on the 5' RACE reads; one entry per CDR3 protein. The sample records hundreds of thousands of distinct CDR3 sequences, about 18% being singletons. This CDR3 comprises 14 residues. The germline V gene has CDR1 SGDLS and CDR2 YYNGEE. V shed 0 bases and J shed 2 bases, with 7 bases lying between them. What was sequenced was PBMCs or a T cell subset sorted from them (not recorded which). The TCR comes from an adult woman who had mild COVID-19 (a few samples of this study predate the infection). Cell type and time point are not known. The gene calls are TRBV9 and TRBJ2-3; weak D call: TRBD1 (5 bases). The CDR3 DNA follows: TGTGCCAGCAGCGTAGAAGGGGTCACAGATACGCAGTATTTT. Translation: CASSVEGVTDTQYF. The variable domain in full, completed from reference TRBV9 and TRBJ2-3, reads DSGVTQTPKHLITATGQRVTLRCSPRSGDLSVYWYQQSLDQGLQFLIQYYNGEERAKGNILERFSAQQFPDLHSELNLSSLELGDSALYFCASSVEGVTDTQYFGPGTRLTVL.